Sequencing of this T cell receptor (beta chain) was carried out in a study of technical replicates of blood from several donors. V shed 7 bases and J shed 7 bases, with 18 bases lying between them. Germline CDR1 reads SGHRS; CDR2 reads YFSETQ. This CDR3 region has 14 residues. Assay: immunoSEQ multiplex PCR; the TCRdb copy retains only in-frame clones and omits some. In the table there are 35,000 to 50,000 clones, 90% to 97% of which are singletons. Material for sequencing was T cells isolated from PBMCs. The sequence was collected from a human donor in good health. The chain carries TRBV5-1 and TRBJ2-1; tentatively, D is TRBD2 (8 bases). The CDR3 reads CASRIAGTANEQFF. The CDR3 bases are TGCGCCAGCCGAATAGCGGGGACAGCAAATGAGCAGTTCTTC.